This T cell receptor beta chain stems from a study of cytomegalovirus exposure and HLA in healthy donors. Study at large: Genotyping showed roughly 76% of almost 400 donors falling in the Caucasian-associated ancestry cluster. The study's findings and limits: Per a prior analysis, the majority of TCR beta V segments were productive roughly 90% or roughly 30% of the time.

On this clone itself: The target antigen is unknown.

The PCR was carried out with 60 Vbeta primers and 13 Jbeta primers. Clones were read by immunoSEQ multiplex PCR, and TCRdb kept only the in-frame ones, dropping some. Among around 140,000 clones listed, 65% to 85% were seen once. The receptor was isolated from a woman between 18 and 30 years old in good health and CMV-seronegative. Material: PBMCs.

Here the CDR3 reads CASTLGLAGDQQFF. CDR3 in DNA: TGTGCCAGTACCTTAGGACTAGCGGGAGATCAGCAGTTCTTC. The chain joins TRBV19 to TRBJ2-1; 13 bases are shared with TRBD2. The CDR3 covers 14 residues. CDR1 and CDR2 (germline): LNHDA, SQIVND (reference sequence). Losses at the gene ends were 7 bases for V and 11 bases for J; bases not matched to a gene: 8. The complete variable domain, with remaining parts taken from reference TRBV19 and TRBJ2-1, reads DGGITQSPKYLFRKEGQNVTLSCEQNLNHDAMYWYRQDPGQGLRLIYYSQIVNDFQKGDIAEGYSVSREKKESFPLTVTSAQKNPTAFYLCASTLGLAGDQQFFGPGTRLTVL.